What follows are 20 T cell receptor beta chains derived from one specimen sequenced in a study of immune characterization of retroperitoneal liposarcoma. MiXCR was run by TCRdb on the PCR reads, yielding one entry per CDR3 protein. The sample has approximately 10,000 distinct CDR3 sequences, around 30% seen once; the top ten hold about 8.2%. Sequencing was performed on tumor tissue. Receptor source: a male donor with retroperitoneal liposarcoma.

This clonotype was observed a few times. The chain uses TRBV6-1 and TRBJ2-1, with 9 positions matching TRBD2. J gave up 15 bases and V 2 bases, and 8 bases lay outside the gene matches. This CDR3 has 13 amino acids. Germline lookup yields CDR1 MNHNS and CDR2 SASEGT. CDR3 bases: TGTGCCAGCAGTGAACGCCTAGCGGGATTTCTGTTCTTC. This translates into CASSERLAGFLFF.

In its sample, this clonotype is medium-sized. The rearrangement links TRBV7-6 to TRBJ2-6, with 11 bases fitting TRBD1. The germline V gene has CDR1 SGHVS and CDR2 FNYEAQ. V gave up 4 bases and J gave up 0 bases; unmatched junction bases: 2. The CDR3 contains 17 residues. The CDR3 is CASSSGTGGSGANVLTF. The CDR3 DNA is TGTGCCAGCAGCTCCGGGACAGGGGGCTCTGGGGCCAACGTCCTGACTTTC.

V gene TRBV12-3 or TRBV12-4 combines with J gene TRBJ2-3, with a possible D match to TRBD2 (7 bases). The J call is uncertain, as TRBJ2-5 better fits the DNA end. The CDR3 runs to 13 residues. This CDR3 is CASSRARGGTQYF. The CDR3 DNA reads TGTGCCAGCAGTCGTGCAAGGGGGGGGACCCAGTACTTC.

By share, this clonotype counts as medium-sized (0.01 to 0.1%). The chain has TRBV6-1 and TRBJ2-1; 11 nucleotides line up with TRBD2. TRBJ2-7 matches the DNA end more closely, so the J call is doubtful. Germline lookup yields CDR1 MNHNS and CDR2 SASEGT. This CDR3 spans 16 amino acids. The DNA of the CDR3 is TGTGCCAGCAGTGTCTCTCTAGCGGGAGGTGGGAATGAGCAGTACTTC. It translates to CASSVSLAGGGNEQYF.

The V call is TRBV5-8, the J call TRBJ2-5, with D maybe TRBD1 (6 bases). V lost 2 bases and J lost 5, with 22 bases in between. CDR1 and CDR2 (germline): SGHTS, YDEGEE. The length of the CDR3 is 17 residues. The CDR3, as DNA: TGTGCCAGCAGCTTCTCAGCGGCTAGCACCACAGGGGAGACCCAGTACTTC. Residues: CASSFSAASTTGETQYF.

CDR3 amino acids: CASSLYYNEQYF. For the CDR3, the DNA is TGTGCCAGCAGCCTTTACTACAATGAGCAGTACTTC. The chain is built from TRBV11-2 and TRBJ2-3; no clear D gene. The tail of the sequence fits TRBJ2-7 better, so the J call may be wrong. Germline V gene lookup returns CDR1 SGHAT and CDR2 FQNNGV. The CDR3 sequence is 12 residues long.

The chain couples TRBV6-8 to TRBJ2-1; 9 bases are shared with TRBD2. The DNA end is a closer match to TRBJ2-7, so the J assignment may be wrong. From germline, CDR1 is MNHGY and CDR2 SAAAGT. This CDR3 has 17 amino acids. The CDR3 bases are TGTGCCAGCAGTTACTCGACGCGCGGGAGGGGCTACAATGAGCAGTACTTC. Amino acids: CASSYSTRGRGYNEQYF.

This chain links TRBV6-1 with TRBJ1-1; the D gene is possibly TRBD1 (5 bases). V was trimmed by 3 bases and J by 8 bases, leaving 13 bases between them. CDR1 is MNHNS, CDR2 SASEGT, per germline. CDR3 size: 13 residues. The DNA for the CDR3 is TGTGCCAGCAGTGAGACCAGGGTCTCAGAAGCTTTCTTT. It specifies CASSETRVSEAFF.

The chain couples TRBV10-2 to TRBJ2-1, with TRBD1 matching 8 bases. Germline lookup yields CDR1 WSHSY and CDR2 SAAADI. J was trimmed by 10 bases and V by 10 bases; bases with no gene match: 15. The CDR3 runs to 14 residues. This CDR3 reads CATTTRQGAYEQFF. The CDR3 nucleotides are TGCGCCACCACGACTAGGCAGGGGGCGTACGAGCAGTTCTTC.

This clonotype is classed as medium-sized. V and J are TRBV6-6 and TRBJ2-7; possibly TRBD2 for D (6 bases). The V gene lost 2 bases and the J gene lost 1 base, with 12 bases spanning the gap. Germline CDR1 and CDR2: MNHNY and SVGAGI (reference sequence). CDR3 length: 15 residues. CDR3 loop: CASSYGRGWSYEQYF. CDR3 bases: TGTGCCAGCAGTTACGGGCGGGGATGGTCCTACGAGCAGTACTTC.

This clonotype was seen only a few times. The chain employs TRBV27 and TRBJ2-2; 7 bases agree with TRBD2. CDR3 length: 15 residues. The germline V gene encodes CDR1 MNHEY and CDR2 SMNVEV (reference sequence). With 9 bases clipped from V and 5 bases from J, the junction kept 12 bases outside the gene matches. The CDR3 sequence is CARGGKALRTGELFF. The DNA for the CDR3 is TGTGCCAGGGGAGGGAAGGCGCTCCGGACCGGGGAGCTGTTTTTT.

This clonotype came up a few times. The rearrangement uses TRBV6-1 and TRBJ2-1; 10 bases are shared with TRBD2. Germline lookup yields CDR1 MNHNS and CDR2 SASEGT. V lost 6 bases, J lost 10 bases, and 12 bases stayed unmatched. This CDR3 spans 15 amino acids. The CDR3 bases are TGTGCCAGCAGACCAAGCGGGAGGGGCTCCTACGAGCAGTTCTTC. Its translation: CASRPSGRGSYEQFF.

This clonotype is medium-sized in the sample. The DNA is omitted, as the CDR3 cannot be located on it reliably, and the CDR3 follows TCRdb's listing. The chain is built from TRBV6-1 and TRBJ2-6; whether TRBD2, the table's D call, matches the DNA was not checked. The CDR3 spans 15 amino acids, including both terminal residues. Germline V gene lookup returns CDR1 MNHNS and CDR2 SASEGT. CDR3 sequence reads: CASSGGTFGANVLTF.

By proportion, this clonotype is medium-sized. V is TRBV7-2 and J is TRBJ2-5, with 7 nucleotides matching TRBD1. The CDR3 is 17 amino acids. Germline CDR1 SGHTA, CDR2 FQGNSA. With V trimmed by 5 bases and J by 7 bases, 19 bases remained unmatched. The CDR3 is CASSIDPAGTVHGTQYF. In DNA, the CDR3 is TGTGCCAGCAGCATAGACCCAGCCGGGACAGTTCATGGGACCCAGTACTTC. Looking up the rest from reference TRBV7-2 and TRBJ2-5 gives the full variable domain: GAGVSQSPSNKVTEKGKDVELRCDPISGHTALYWYRQSLGQGLEFLIYFQGNSAPDKSGLPSDRFSAERTGGSVSTLTIQRTQQEDSAVYLCASSIDPAGTVHGTQYFGPGTRLLVL.

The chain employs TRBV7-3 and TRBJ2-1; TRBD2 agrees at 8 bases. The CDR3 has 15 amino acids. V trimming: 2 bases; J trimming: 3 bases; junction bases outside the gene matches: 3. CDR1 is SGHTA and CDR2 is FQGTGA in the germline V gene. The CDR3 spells CASSLFSGDYNEQFF. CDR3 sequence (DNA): TGTGCCAGCAGCTTATTTAGCGGGGACTACAATGAGCAGTTCTTC.

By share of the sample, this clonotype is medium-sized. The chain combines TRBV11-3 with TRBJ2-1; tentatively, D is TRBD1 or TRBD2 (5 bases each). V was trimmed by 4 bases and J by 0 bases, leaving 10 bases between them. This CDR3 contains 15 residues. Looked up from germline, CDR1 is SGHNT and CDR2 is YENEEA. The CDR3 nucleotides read TGTGCCAGCAGCTCATCAGGGAGCTCCTACAATGAGCAGTTCTTC. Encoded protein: CASSSSGSSYNEQFF.

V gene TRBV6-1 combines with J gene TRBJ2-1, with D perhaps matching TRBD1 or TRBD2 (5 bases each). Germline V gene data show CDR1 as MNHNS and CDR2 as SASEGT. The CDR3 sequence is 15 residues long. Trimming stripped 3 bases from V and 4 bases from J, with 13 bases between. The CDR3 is CASSDGGKKYNEQFF. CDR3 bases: TGTGCCAGCAGTGATGGGGGTAAAAAGTACAATGAGCAGTTCTTC.

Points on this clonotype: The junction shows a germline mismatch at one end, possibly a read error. The CDR3 loop reads CASTDHPRGTQCF. The DNA for the CDR3 is TGTGCCAGCACCGACCACCCCCGCGGGACCCAGTGCTTC. This chain links TRBV6-6 with TRBJ2-3; tentative D call: TRBD2 (6 bases). Germline lookup yields CDR1 MNHNY and CDR2 SVGAGI (reference sequence). CDR3 length: 13 residues.

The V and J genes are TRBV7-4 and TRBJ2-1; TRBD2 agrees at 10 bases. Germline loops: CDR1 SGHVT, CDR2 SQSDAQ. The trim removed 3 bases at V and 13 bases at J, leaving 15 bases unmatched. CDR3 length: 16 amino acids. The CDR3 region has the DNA TGTGCCAGCAGCTTGGGTAGCGGGAGGCGCCAAGAGACCCAGTTCTTC. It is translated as CASSLGSGRRQETQFF.

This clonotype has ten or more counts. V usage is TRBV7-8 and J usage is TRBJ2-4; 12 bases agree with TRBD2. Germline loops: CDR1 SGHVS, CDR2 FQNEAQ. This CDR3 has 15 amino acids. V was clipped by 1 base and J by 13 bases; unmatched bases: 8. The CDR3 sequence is CASSLEGLAGWEQYF. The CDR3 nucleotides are TGTGCCAGCAGCTTAGAGGGACTAGCGGGTTGGGAGCAGTACTTC.